The entry below gives a single T cell receptor beta chain sequence along with its context. Its antigen remains unidentified. Between the trimmed V and J ends, which lost 7 bases and 4 bases, there was a span of 8 bases. Per germline, CDR1 SQVTM and CDR2 ANQGSEA. CDR3 length: 11 amino acids. The entry originates in a study of shared clonotypes between healthy human individuals. Overall study results and limits: Generation of non-shared clonotypes was less probable than generation of clonotypes shared by all four donors.

Over several immunoSEQ plates, each subset's genomic DNA was distributed in even portions. It was 150 to 250 ng DNA, about 30,000 T cell genomes, that sorted-subset replicate PCRs used. Profiled with immunoSEQ multiplex PCR; TCRdb holds only in-frame clones, not every one. This table holds millions of clones, roughly nine tenths found once. The clonotype comes from a man between 18 and 35 years old in good health. The sample comprised naive CD4+ T cells sorted from blood. The subset denotes: CD45RA+ positively selected. The chain is built from TRBV29-1 and TRBJ2-1; D gene unclear. The CDR3 loop is CSAKMYNEQFF. The CDR3 nucleotides are TGCAGCGCCAAGATGTACAATGAGCAGTTCTTC.